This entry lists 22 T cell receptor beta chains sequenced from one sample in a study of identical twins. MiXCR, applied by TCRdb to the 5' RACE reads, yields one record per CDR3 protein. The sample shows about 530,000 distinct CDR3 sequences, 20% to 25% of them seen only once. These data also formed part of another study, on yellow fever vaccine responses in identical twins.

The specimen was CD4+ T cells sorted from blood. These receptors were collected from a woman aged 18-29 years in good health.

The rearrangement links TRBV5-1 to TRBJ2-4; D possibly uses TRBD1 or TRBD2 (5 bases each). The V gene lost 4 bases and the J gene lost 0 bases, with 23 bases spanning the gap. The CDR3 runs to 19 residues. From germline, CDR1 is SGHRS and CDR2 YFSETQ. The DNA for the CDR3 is TGCGCCAGCAGCGCCGTTTCGGGACCGTCTATACTAGCCAAAAACATTCAGTACTTC. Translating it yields CASSAVSGPSILAKNIQYF.

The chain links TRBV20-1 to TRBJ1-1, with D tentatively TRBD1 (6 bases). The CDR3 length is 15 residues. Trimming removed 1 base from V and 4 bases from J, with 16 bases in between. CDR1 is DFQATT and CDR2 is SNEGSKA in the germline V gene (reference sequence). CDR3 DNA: TGCAGTGCTAGAGTCTTCGGGGTGGGGGCCACTGAAGCTTTCTTT. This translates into CSARVFGVGATEAFF.

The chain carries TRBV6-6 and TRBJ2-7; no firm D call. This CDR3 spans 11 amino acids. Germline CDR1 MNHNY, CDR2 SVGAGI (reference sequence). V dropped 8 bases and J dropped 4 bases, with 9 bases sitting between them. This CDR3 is CASVGNYEQYF. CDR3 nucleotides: TGTGCCAGCGTAGGGAATTACGAGCAGTACTTC.

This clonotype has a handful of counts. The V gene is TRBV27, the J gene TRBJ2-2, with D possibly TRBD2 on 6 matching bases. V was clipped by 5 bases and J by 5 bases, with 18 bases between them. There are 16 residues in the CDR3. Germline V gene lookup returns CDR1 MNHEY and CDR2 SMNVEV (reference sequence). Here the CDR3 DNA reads TGTGCCAGCAGTCCCCCGGACCGGAGGGGAACCGGGGAGCTGTTTTTT. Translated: CASSPPDRRGTGELFF.

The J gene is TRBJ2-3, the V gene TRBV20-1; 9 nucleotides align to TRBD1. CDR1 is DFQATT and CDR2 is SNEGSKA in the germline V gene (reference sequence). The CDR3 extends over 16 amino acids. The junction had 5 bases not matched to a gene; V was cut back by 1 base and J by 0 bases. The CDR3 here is CSARGPGQGSTDTQYF. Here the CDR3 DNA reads TGCAGTGCTAGAGGTCCGGGACAGGGAAGCACAGATACGCAGTATTTT.

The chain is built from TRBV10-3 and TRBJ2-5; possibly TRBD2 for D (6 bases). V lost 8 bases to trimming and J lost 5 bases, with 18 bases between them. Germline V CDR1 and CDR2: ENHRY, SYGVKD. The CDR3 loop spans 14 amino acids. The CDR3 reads CAISQAGGRETQYF. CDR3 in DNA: TGTGCCATCTCCCAGGCCGGGGGACGGGAGACCCAGTACTTC.

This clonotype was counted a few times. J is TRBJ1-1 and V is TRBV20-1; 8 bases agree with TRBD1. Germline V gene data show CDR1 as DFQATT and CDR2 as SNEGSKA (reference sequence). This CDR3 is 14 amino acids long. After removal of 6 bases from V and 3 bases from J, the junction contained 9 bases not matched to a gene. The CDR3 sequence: CSADARGRDTEAFF. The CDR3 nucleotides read TGCAGTGCCGATGCCAGGGGGCGCGACACTGAAGCTTTCTTT.

Here the CDR3 DNA reads TGTGCCAGCTCAGTAAACGACGACGAGCAGTACTTC. Protein product: CASSVNDDEQYF. V usage is TRBV18 and J usage is TRBJ2-7; no definite D call. The CDR3 consists of 12 residues. Trimming removed 5 bases from V and 5 bases from J, with 10 bases in between. Germline V gene data show CDR1 as KGHSH and CDR2 as LQKENI.

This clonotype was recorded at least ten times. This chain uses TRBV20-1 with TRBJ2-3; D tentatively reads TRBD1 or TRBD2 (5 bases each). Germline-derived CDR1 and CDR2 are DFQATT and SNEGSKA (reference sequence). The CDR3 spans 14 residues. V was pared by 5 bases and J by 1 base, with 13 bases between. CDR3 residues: CSAGSPGRTDTQYF. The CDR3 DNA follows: TGCAGTGCTGGATCGCCGGGGCGCACAGATACGCAGTATTTT.

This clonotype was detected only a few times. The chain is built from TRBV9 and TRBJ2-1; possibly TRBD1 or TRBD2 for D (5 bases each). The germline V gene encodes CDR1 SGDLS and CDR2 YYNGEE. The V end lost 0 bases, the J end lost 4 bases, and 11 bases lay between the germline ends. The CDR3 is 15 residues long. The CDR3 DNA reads TGTGCCAGCAGCGTAGAAGAGGGGCCTTACAATGAGCAGTTCTTC. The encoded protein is CASSVEEGPYNEQFF. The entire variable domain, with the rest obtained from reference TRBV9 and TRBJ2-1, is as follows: DSGVTQTPKHLITATGQRVTLRCSPRSGDLSVYWYQQSLDQGLQFLIQYYNGEERAKGNILERFSAQQFPDLHSELNLSSLELGDSALYFCASSVEEGPYNEQFFGPGTRLTVL.

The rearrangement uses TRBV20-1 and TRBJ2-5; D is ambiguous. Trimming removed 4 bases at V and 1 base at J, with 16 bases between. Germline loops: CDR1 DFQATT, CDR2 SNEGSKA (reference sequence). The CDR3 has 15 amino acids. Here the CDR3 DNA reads TGCAGTGCTACAAAGTCGACCACGAGCCAAGAGACCCAGTACTTC. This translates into CSATKSTTSQETQYF.

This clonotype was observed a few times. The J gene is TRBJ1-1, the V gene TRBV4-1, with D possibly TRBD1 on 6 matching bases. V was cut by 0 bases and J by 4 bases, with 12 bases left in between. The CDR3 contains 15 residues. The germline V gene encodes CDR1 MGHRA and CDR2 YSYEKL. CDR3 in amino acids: CASSQDGRGFTEAFF. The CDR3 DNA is TGCGCCAGCAGCCAAGATGGGAGGGGGTTCACTGAAGCTTTCTTT.

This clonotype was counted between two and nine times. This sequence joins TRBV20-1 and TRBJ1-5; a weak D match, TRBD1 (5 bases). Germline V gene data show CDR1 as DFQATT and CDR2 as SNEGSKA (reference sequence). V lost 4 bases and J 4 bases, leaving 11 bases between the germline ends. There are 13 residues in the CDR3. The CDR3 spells CSATGQENQPQHF. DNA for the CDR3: TGCAGTGCTACAGGGCAGGAAAATCAGCCCCAGCATTTT.

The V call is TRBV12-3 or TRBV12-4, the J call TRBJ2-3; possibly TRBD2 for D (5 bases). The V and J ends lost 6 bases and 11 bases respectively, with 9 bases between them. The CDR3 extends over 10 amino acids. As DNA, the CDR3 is TGTGCCAGCAGCGGGATGGGGCAGTATTTT. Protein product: CASSGMGQYF.

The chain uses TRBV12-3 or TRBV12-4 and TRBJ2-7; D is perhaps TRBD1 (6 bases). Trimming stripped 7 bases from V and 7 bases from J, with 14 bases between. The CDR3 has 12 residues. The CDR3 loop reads CASNKYGTEQYF. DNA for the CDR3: TGTGCCAGCAACAAATATGGGACAGAGCAGTACTTC.

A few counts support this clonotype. CDR3 nucleotides: TGCACCCCGGGCGAGATGTTCCAAGAGACCCAGTACTTC. It is translated as CTPGEMFQETQYF. The chain carries TRBV20-1 and TRBJ2-5; unclear D gene. The CDR3 totals 13 residues. The germline gives CDR1 DFQATT, CDR2 SNEGSKA (reference sequence).

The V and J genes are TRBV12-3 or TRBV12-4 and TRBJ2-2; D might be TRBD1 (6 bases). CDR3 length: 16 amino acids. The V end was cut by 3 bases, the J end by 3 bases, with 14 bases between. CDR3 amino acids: CASSFLQGSYTGELFF. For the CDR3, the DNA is TGTGCCAGCAGTTTCCTACAGGGCTCGTACACCGGGGAGCTGTTTTTT.

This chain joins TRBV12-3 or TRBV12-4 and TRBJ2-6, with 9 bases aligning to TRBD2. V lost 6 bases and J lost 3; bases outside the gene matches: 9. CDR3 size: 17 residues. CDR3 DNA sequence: TGTGCCAGCAGGTCCCCGGGACTAGCTGGTGGGGCCAACGTCCTGACTTTC. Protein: CASRSPGLAGGANVLTF.

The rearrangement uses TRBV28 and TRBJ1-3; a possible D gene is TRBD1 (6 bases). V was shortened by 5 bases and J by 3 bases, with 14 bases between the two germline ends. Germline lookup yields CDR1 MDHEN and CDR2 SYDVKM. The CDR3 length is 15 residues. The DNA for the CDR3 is TGTGCCAGCAGTCTAGGCCCAGGGGATGGAAACACCATATATTTT. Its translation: CASSLGPGDGNTIYF.

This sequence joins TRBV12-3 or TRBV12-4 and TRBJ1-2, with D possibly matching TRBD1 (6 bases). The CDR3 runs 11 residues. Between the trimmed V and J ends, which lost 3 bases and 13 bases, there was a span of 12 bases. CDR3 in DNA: TGTGCCAGCAGTTTGGGGGGGCAGGTCACCTTC. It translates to CASSLGGQVTF.

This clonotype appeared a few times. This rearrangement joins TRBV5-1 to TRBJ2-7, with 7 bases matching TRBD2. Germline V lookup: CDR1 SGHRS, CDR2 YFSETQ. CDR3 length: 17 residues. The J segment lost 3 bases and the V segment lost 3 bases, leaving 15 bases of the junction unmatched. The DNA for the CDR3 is TGCGCCAGCAGCTCCCGTCCGCATGGGGAGGGCCTCTACGAGCAGTACTTC. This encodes CASSSRPHGEGLYEQYF.

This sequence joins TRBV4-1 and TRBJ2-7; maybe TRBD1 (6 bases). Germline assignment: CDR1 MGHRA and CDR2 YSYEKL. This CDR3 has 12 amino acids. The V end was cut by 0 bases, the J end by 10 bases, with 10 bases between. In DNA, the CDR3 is TGCGCCAGCAGCCAAGAGGGGGCATCTCAGTACTTC. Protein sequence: CASSQEGASQYF.